The 27 T cell receptor beta chains in this list originate from one sample, sequenced in a study of T cells after posttransplantation cyclophosphamide. Clones were sequenced by immunoSEQ multiplex PCR, and TCRdb holds only the in-frame ones, with some missing. The table records around 15,000 clones, about 82% of them present only once. Sampled 1 year posttransplant, controls received myeloablative marrow transplants, methotrexate and a calcineurin inhibitor. Specimen: PBMCs, collected approximately 64 weeks after allogeneic stem cell transplant with calcineurin inhibitor and methotrexate. The receptors come from a male patient in his thirties who received an allogeneic stem cell transplant from an unrelated donor, was CMV-positive, and had acute and chronic GVHD. Some T cells may be graft donor cells.

The chain carries TRBV5-4 and TRBJ1-1; a weak D match, TRBD1 (6 bases). This CDR3 is 14 amino acids long. Germline assignment: CDR1 SGHNT and CDR2 YYREEE (reference sequence). Trimming shortened V by 1 base and J by 5 bases, and 12 bases separated the two germline ends. CDR3 in DNA: TGTGCCAGCAGCTTGACCAGGGGTGGAACTGAAGCTTTCTTT. It yields the protein CASSLTRGGTEAFF.

V and J are TRBV6-6 and TRBJ2-1; maybe TRBD1 (6 bases). The germline V gene has CDR1 MNHNY and CDR2 SVGAGI (reference sequence). The length of the CDR3 is 16 residues. Trimming removed 6 bases from V and 10 bases from J, with 25 bases in between. Here the CDR3 reads CASRRTDRPPLEEQFF. The CDR3 nucleotides read TGTGCCAGCAGACGCACCGACAGGCCCCCTTTGGAAGAGCAGTTCTTC.

The chain uses TRBV9 and TRBJ2-3; perhaps TRBD2 as D (6 bases). Trimming shortened V by 3 bases and J by 2 bases, and 16 bases separated the two germline ends. CDR3 length equals 16 residues. Germline CDR1 and CDR2: SGDLS and YYNGEE. CDR3 sequence reads: CASSARPSVDTDTQYF. The CDR3 DNA reads as TGTGCCAGCAGCGCCCGACCTAGCGTGGACACAGATACGCAGTATTTT.

The chain carries TRBV4-1 and TRBJ2-3, with D maybe TRBD2 (6 bases). Germline loops: CDR1 MGHRA, CDR2 YSYEKL. The CDR3 length is 14 residues. V was shortened by 1 base and J by 5 bases, with 10 bases between the two germline ends. The CDR3 loop is CASSQVPGVDTQYF. Written as DNA, the CDR3 is TGCGCCAGCAGCCAAGTTCCGGGGGTAGATACGCAGTATTTT.

The V call is TRBV30, the J call TRBJ1-5; a weak D match, TRBD1 (5 bases). The germline V and J ends were trimmed by 3 bases and 2 bases, with 23 bases remaining between them. This CDR3 comprises 18 residues. CDR1 GTSNPN and CDR2 SVGIG come from the germline V gene (reference sequence). CDR3 DNA sequence: TGTGCCTGGAGAGCGGGGCGGGGCGGGGGTACGGGCAATCAGCCCCAGCATTTT. Translation gives CAWRAGRGGGTGNQPQHF.

V gene TRBV27 combines with J gene TRBJ1-6; D is unclear. From germline, CDR1 is MNHEY and CDR2 SMNVEV (reference sequence). The V gene lost 2 bases and the J gene lost 1 base, with 15 bases spanning the gap. CDR3 length equals 18 residues. The CDR3 DNA reads as TGTGCCAGCAGTTTAGAAAGCTGGCCGGGGTCCTATAATTCACCCCTCCACTTT. Its translation: CASSLESWPGSYNSPLHF.

This clone has only one observation. CDR3 amino acids: CASRRAGGRGSSYNEQFF. The CDR3 DNA reads TGTGCCAGCAGGAGAGCGGGAGGACGGGGGAGCTCCTACAATGAGCAGTTCTTC. The chain combines TRBV28 with TRBJ2-1, with TRBD2 matching over 9 bases. Germline loops: CDR1 MDHEN, CDR2 SYDVKM. There are 18 residues in the CDR3. The V gene end was trimmed by 6 bases and the J gene end by 0 bases; junction bases not matched to a gene: 12.

The genes are TRBV19 and TRBJ1-1; 7 bases align to TRBD1. Germline V gene lookup returns CDR1 LNHDA and CDR2 SQIVND (reference sequence). J lost 4 bases, V lost 5 bases, and 4 bases had no gene match. The CDR3 extends over 13 amino acids. The CDR3 nucleotides read TGTGCCAGTAGTCCCCAGGGGGGCACTGAAGCTTTCTTT. Protein product: CASSPQGGTEAFF.

The rearrangement links TRBV9 to TRBJ2-1; D is perhaps TRBD2 (5 bases). This CDR3 comprises 16 residues. The V gene's germline CDR1 is SGDLS and CDR2 YYNGEE. V was cut by 0 bases and J by 2 bases, with 12 bases left in between. As DNA, the CDR3 is TGTGCCAGCAGCGTAGGGCGAGGGAGCGCCTACAATGAGCAGTTCTTC. The encoded protein is CASSVGRGSAYNEQFF.

This clone has more than one count but fewer than ten. The CDR3 coding sequence is TGTGCCAGCAGCCAGGGACAGGGGGTTTCGGGATCCTACGAGCAGTACTTC. Protein sequence: CASSQGQGVSGSYEQYF. The V and J genes are TRBV5-6 and TRBJ2-7; 11 nucleotides agree with TRBD1. Per germline, CDR1 SGHDT and CDR2 YYEEEE. This CDR3 has 17 residues. V lost 4 bases and J lost 1; bases outside the gene matches: 10. Filled out from reference TRBV5-6 and TRBJ2-7, the complete variable domain reads DAGVTQSPTHLIKTRGQQVTLRCSPKSGHDTVSWYQQALGQGPQFIFQYYEEEERQRGNFPDRFSGHQFPNYSSELNVNALLLGDSALYLCASSQGQGVSGSYEQYFGPGTRLTVT.

The chain has TRBV28 and TRBJ2-7, with TRBD1 identical over 8 bases. The length of the CDR3 is 14 residues. Looked up from germline, CDR1 is MDHEN and CDR2 is SYDVKM. V lost 2 bases to trimming and J lost 5 bases; unmatched junction nucleotides: 5. CDR3 DNA sequence: TGTGCCAGCAGTTTAGCCGCAGGGGGCCACGAGCAGTACTTC. Its protein product is CASSLAAGGHEQYF.

The rearrangement uses TRBV19 and TRBJ2-7; 7 nucleotides agree with TRBD1. V gave up 5 bases and J gave up 2 bases; unmatched junction bases: 12. CDR1 is LNHDA and CDR2 is SQIVND in the germline V gene (reference sequence). The CDR3 extends over 16 amino acids. The DNA for the CDR3 is TGTGCCAGTAGTTCAACCACCCCGGGGACAGCCTACGAGCAGTACTTC. This encodes CASSSTTPGTAYEQYF.

The rearrangement uses TRBV5-1 and TRBJ1-1; perhaps TRBD1 as D (6 bases). This CDR3 contains 15 residues. The germline V and J ends were trimmed by 0 bases and 0 bases, with 9 bases remaining between them. CDR1 is SGHRS, CDR2 YFSETQ, per germline. Here the CDR3 DNA reads TGCGCCAGCAGCTTGGATACAGGGATGAACACTGAAGCTTTCTTT. Translation gives CASSLDTGMNTEAFF.

The chain links TRBV9 to TRBJ2-7; TRBD2 aligns across 10 bases. V lost 0 bases to trimming and J lost 6 bases; unmatched junction nucleotides: 6. The CDR3 has 15 residues. Germline V gives CDR1 SGDLS, CDR2 YYNGEE. The CDR3 DNA reads TGTGCCAGCAGCGTAGTTCTAGCGGGAGTGAGCGAGCAGTACTTC. It yields the protein CASSVVLAGVSEQYF.

The DNA for the CDR3 is TGCAGCGTCGGGAGGTGGACAGGGTATTCGAGCGGCTACACCTTC. Translation: CSVGRWTGYSSGYTF. The chain is built from TRBV29-1 and TRBJ1-2; 8 positions agree with TRBD1. This CDR3 spans 15 amino acids. J was trimmed by 8 bases and V by 6 bases; bases with no gene match: 17. CDR1 is SQVTM and CDR2 is ANQGSEA in the germline V gene.

V usage is TRBV2 and J usage is TRBJ2-3; 8 positions agree with TRBD1. Germline V lookup: CDR1 SNHLY, CDR2 FYNNEI. The J segment lost 1 base and the V segment lost 5 bases, leaving 11 bases of the junction unmatched. The CDR3 covers 17 residues. CDR3 in amino acids: CASSWDRQDIGTDTQYF. The CDR3 DNA is TGTGCCAGCAGTTGGGACAGGCAAGATATTGGCACAGATACGCAGTATTTT.

V gene TRBV6-1 combines with J gene TRBJ1-2, with D possibly TRBD1 on 5 matching bases. The V gene lost 4 bases and the J gene lost 0 bases, with 12 bases spanning the gap. The CDR3 spans 15 residues. From germline, CDR1 is MNHNS and CDR2 SASEGT. The CDR3 DNA reads TGTGCCAGCAGTGGGGGCCCACAGTCTAACTATGGCTACACCTTC. It specifies CASSGGPQSNYGYTF.

The gene calls are TRBV19 and TRBJ2-3, with TRBD1 as a possible D gene (5 bases). CDR3 length equals 13 residues. Per the germline V gene, CDR1 is LNHDA and CDR2 is SQIVND (reference sequence). V lost 9 bases to trimming and J lost 0 bases, with 10 bases between them. The CDR3 DNA is TGTGCCAGCGCGACAGTTAGCACAGATACGCAGTATTTT. Translation: CASATVSTDTQYF.

The chain recombines TRBV10-3 with TRBJ2-3, with 7 nucleotides matching TRBD2. Per germline, CDR1 ENHRY and CDR2 SYGVKD. Trimming took 6 bases from V and 7 from J; bases not matched to a gene: 13. This CDR3 has 15 amino acids. CDR3 protein: CAISPGLGLPYTQYF. The CDR3 DNA is TGTGCCATCAGCCCTGGACTAGGCCTACCATATACGCAGTATTTT.

This clone turned up a few times. The V call is TRBV5-8, the J call TRBJ2-1, with 12 bases fitting TRBD1. The CDR3 sequence is 14 residues long. V was clipped by 4 bases and J by 10 bases; unmatched bases: 6. Germline V gene sequence: CDR1 SGHTS, CDR2 YDEGEE. The DNA of the CDR3 is TGTGCCAGCAGCCGGGGACAGGGGGCGTGGGAGCAGTTCTTC. It codes for CASSRGQGAWEQFF.

This clone was observed a single time. The chain employs TRBV9 and TRBJ2-1; 8 bases fit TRBD2. Germline CDR1 SGDLS, CDR2 YYNGEE. The CDR3 has 15 residues. V shed 2 bases and J 5 bases; nucleotides not matched to a gene: 6. DNA for the CDR3: TGTGCCAGCAGCGTCGGCGGGGGGTATAACAATGAGCAGTTCTTC. Translating it yields CASSVGGGYNNEQFF.

V and J are TRBV19 and TRBJ2-7, with TRBD1 matching over 9 bases. This CDR3 region has 16 residues. Trimming took 5 bases from V and 0 from J; bases not matched to a gene: 8. The V gene's germline CDR1 is LNHDA and CDR2 SQIVND (reference sequence). The CDR3 region is CASSAWGQGASYEQYF. In DNA form, the CDR3 reads TGTGCCAGTAGTGCGTGGGGACAGGGAGCCTCCTACGAGCAGTACTTC.

This chain joins TRBV11-2 and TRBJ2-3, with 10 bases lining up with TRBD1. Trimming took 3 bases from V and 5 from J; bases not matched to a gene: 5. This CDR3 has 15 residues. Germline CDR1 and CDR2: SGHAT and FQNNGV. CDR3 in DNA: TGTGCCAGCAGCTTTGGGACAGGGGCCCGAGATACGCAGTATTTT. Protein sequence: CASSFGTGARDTQYF.

The chain carries TRBV9 and TRBJ1-5; unclear D gene. Germline V gene lookup returns CDR1 SGDLS and CDR2 YYNGEE. CDR3 size: 14 residues. The CDR3 region has the DNA TGTGCGTCGTTTTTGGAGCGGGTTAATCAGCCCCAGCATTTT. Its translation is CASFLERVNQPQHF.

This clone was counted only a few times. The chain has TRBV28 and TRBJ1-3; D call uncertain. The ends were cut back, 4 bases at V and 0 bases at J, with 10 bases in the middle. From germline, CDR1 is MDHEN and CDR2 SYDVKM. The length of the CDR3 is 15 residues. CDR3 in DNA: TGTGCCAGCAGTTCGGGAAAGGCCTCTGGAAACACCATATATTTT. As protein: CASSSGKASGNTIYF.

The chain has TRBV6-5 and TRBJ1-1; D may be TRBD1 (6 bases). The CDR3 consists of 15 residues. Trimming took off 5 bases at V and 1 base at J, with 14 bases between the two ends. Germline CDR1 MNHEY, CDR2 SVGAGI. CDR3 nucleotide sequence: TGTGCCAGCAGTCCCGACAGGTCTCCGAACACTGAAGCTTTCTTT. Translating gives CASSPDRSPNTEAFF.

The rearrangement links TRBV6-1 to TRBJ2-2, with D tentatively TRBD1 (6 bases). CDR1 and CDR2 from the germline V gene are MNHNS and SASEGT. Trimming removed 4 bases from V and 1 base from J, with 13 bases in between. This CDR3 comprises 16 residues. The CDR3 region is CASSGPGHQNTGELFF. For the CDR3, the DNA is TGTGCCAGCAGTGGCCCGGGACACCAGAACACCGGGGAGCTGTTTTTT.